Listed here are 10 T cell receptor beta chains from one sample, sequenced in a study of T cell responses to AZD1222 COVID-19 vaccine. Assay: immunoSEQ multiplex PCR; the TCRdb copy retains only in-frame clones and omits some. The repertoire holds roughly 120,000 clones, with around 86% as singletons. The material was peripheral blood, obtained on day 0 of AZD1222 vaccination. All receptors come from an adult in good health.

The chain couples TRBV6-1 to TRBJ2-7, with 9 nucleotides matching TRBD1. Trimming at V came to 2 bases and at J to 4 bases, leaving 3 bases not matched to a gene. CDR3 length equals 14 residues. Germline loops: CDR1 MNHNS, CDR2 SASEGT. CDR3 residues: CASSENRGLYEQYF. CDR3 DNA: TGTGCCAGCAGTGAAAACAGGGGGCTATACGAGCAGTACTTC.

The sample holds one count of this clone. The chain combines TRBV5-6 with TRBJ2-3; D not resolved. V was cut by 2 bases and J by 4 bases, with 14 bases left in between. Germline loops: CDR1 SGHDT, CDR2 YYEEEE. The CDR3 extends over 15 amino acids. The CDR3 nucleotides are TGTGCCAGCAGCTTATTCTCGGTTTACCCAGATACGCAGTATTTT. This gives the protein CASSLFSVYPDTQYF.

This CDR3 reads CATSDPGQGFGELFF. The CDR3 DNA sequence: TGTGCCACCAGTGACCCAGGACAGGGGTTCGGGGAGCTGTTTTTT. The gene calls are TRBV24-1 and TRBJ2-2, with TRBD1 matching 9 bases. V lost 4 bases and J lost 7; bases outside the gene matches: 6. This CDR3 region has 15 residues. The germline CDR1 and CDR2 sequences are KGHDR and SFDVKD.

V usage is TRBV12-3 or TRBV12-4 and J usage is TRBJ1-1; the D gene is possibly TRBD1 (5 bases). The CDR3 contains 13 residues. V gave up 6 bases and J gave up 0 bases, with 8 bases separating them. This CDR3 is CASRGAVNTEAFF. The CDR3 DNA reads TGTGCCAGCAGAGGGGCGGTGAACACTGAAGCTTTCTTT.

The V call is TRBV30, the J call TRBJ2-1, with TRBD1 matching 8 bases. V shed 4 bases, J shed 9 bases, and the junction held 17 bases outside the gene matches. The CDR3 spans 16 residues. Germline V CDR1 and CDR2: GTSNPN, SVGIG (reference sequence). For the CDR3, the DNA is TGTGCCTGGACCCCCATCCGACAGGGGAGCGGCCCTGAGCAGTTCTTC. Its translation is CAWTPIRQGSGPEQFF.

The chain combines TRBV28 with TRBJ2-1; 8 bases line up with TRBD2. Per the germline V gene, CDR1 is MDHEN and CDR2 is SYDVKM. J was trimmed by 9 bases and V by 6 bases; bases with no gene match: 4. The CDR3 length is 12 residues. The CDR3 DNA reads as TGTGCCAGCAGGCGAGCGGGAGTTGAGCAGTTCTTC. Translation: CASRRAGVEQFF.

The table lists this clone with a few counts. The chain combines TRBV5-1 with TRBJ2-6; maybe TRBD2 (5 bases). The CDR3 has 17 amino acids. The V end lost 4 bases, the J end lost 0 bases, and 14 bases lay between the germline ends. The V gene's germline CDR1 is SGHRS and CDR2 YFSETQ. The CDR3 protein is CASSLGGPSSGANVLTF. The DNA of the CDR3 is TGCGCCAGCAGCCTTGGAGGCCCGTCCTCTGGGGCCAACGTCCTGACTTTC.

The V gene is TRBV11-2, the J gene TRBJ2-1; 7 bases are a match to TRBD1. The CDR3 has 15 amino acids. Germline-derived CDR1 and CDR2 are SGHAT and FQNNGV. The junction had 6 bases not matched to a gene; V was cut back by 4 bases and J by 3 bases. The CDR3 region is CASSSRQGYYNEQFF. Written as DNA, the CDR3 is TGTGCCAGCAGCTCCAGACAGGGATACTACAATGAGCAGTTCTTC.

This clone was recorded only once. The V call is TRBV25-1, the J call TRBJ2-7; tentative D call: TRBD1 (6 bases). Deletions cut 1 base from V and 5 bases from J, with 9 bases between. CDR1 is MGHDK and CDR2 is SYGVNS in the germline V gene. The CDR3 extends over 13 amino acids. This CDR3 is CASSESNRDEQYF. In nucleotides, the CDR3 is TGTGCCAGCAGTGAATCAAACAGGGACGAGCAGTACTTC.

The rearrangement links TRBV3-1 (or the pseudogene TRBV3-2) to TRBJ1-4; TRBD1 aligns across 10 bases. The CDR3 consists of 17 residues. Germline V CDR1 and CDR2: LGHDT, YNNKEL (reference sequence). The junction had 7 bases not matched to a gene; V was cut back by 2 bases and J by 4 bases. CDR3 loop: CASSQWGGQGGNEKLFF. Here the CDR3 DNA reads TGTGCCAGCAGCCAATGGGGCGGACAGGGGGGTAATGAAAAACTGTTTTTT.